The sequence of this T cell receptor (beta chain) was determined in a study of CD8 T cells in ankylosing spondylitis. V trimming: 6 bases; J trimming: 4 bases; junction bases outside the gene matches: 7. This CDR3 comprises 17 residues. In regard to this clonotype: The antigen remains undetermined.

TCRdb re-called the 5' RACE reads with MiXCR, one entry per CDR3 protein. The sample shows over 700,000 distinct CDR3 sequences, over 15% of them seen only once. General study findings and limits: There was a TCR beta motif, made of several highly homologous variants, that appeared characteristic of ankylosing spondylitis blood.

This TCR was recovered from a male donor with ankylosing spondylitis. The chain employs TRBV12-3 or TRBV12-4 and TRBJ2-1, with 15 bases identical to TRBD2. The sequenced sample consisted of blood, either unsorted or a sorted T cell fraction (not recorded which). The CDR3 protein is CASRGTGTSGGYNEQFF. The CDR3 DNA sequence: TGTGCCAGCAGGGGAACAGGGACTAGCGGGGGGTACAATGAGCAGTTCTTC.